The clone carrying this T cell receptor (beta chain) was seen just once. Its target is not known. The sample originates from a study of cytomegalovirus exposure and HLA in healthy donors. 60 Vbeta and 13 Jbeta primers were used in PCR. TCRdb's copy holds only in-frame clones and misses some; the assay was immunoSEQ multiplex PCR. The sample lists roughly 120,000 clones, around 79% seen once, with more than 2% in the top ten. Regarding the study as a whole: With later analysis, a missense DCLRE1C variant became linked to TCR beta V- and J-gene trimming. Using a false discovery rate of 0.05, a later analysis showed that roughly 16,000 TCR beta sequences were associated with HLA alleles.

The ends lost 3 bases at V and 1 base at J; junction bases unmatched: 9. Germline values: CDR1 SGHTA, CDR2 FQGNSA. This CDR3 has 17 residues. This chain connects TRBV7-2 to TRBJ2-3; 8 nucleotides align to TRBD1. This TCR came from a woman aged 40 to 49 in good health and CMV-seropositive. Source material: PBMCs. The DNA for the CDR3 is TGTGCCAGCAGCTTCATAACAGGGGGAGGTGGCACAGATACGCAGTATTTT. Protein sequence: CASSFITGGGGTDTQYF.